Listed below are T cell receptor beta chains from one sample, sequenced in a study of STAT5B mutations in CD4+ large granular lymphocyte leukemia. Sequenced by immunoSEQ multiplex PCR; TCRdb stores in-frame clones only, minus some. Of some 38,000 clones in the sample, roughly 85% are singletons; the top ten hold more than 0.9%. The sequenced sample consisted of CD4+ T cells from blood buffy coats. All receptors derive from a human donor in good health. Both conserved end residues are part of each CDR3. A D gene is named only where the DNA matches it firmly. Rows may omit the clone size; those that give it use once, few, many or a size class.

V	size	J	D	DNA	CDR3
TRBV7-3	-	TRBJ2-5	-	TGTGCCAGCAAAGAGGCAGGGGCAGAGGGAGAGACCCAGTACTTC	CASKEAGAEGETQYF
TRBV30	-	TRBJ1-4	TRBD1	TGTGCCTGGGGAGAGGGGGCAGGGGCGCGTAATGAAAAACTGTTTTTT	CAWGEGAGARNEKLFF
TRBV9	-	TRBJ2-5	TRBD1	TGTGCCAGCAGCATATTCTCACAGGGGCTGGGGGAGACCCAGTACTTC	CASSIFSQGLGETQYF
TRBV6-5	once	TRBJ2-3	TRBD2	TGTGCCAGCAGTTACATGGCGGGAGGTCGCACAGATACGCAGTATTTT	CASSYMAGGRTDTQYF
TRBV30	-	TRBJ1-1	-	TGTGCCTGGAGTGTCGACGTGAACACTGAAGCTTTCTTT	CAWSVDVNTEAFF
TRBV30	-	TRBJ1-1	-	TGTGCCTGGAACGCGGACGGCCGATGGAACACTGAAGCTTTCTTT	CAWNADGRWNTEAFF
TRBV9	-	TRBJ2-1	-	TGTGCCAGCGGTAGGCTAGACCACAATGAGCAGTTCTTC	CASGRLDHNEQFF
TRBV6-1	-	TRBJ2-5	TRBD2	TGTGCCAGTTGGCTAGCGGGAGAAGGGGAGACCCAGTACTTC	CASWLAGEGETQYF
TRBV27	-	TRBJ2-4	TRBD1	TGTGCCAGCAGTCCTAACAGGGGGCTGGGAAACATTCAGTACTTC	CASSPNRGLGNIQYF
TRBV7-8	-	TRBJ1-2	-	TGTGCCAGCAGCCTTTGGTGGGACGGTGCTAACTATGGCTACACCTTC	CASSLWWDGANYGYTF
TRBV9	-	TRBJ2-3	-	TGTGCCAGCAGCGCCCTCGGGGCCCCCACAGATACGCAGTATTTT	CASSALGAPTDTQYF
TRBV18	-	TRBJ1-2	-	TGTGCCAGCTCACTGTATCGACAGGAGGATGGCTACACCTTC	CASSLYRQEDGYTF
TRBV5-1	-	TRBJ2-3	-	TGCGCCAGCAGTTTGCCAGGGGCGGCAGATACGCAGTATTTT	CASSLPGAADTQYF
TRBV7-9	-	TRBJ2-7	-	TGTGCCAGCACCCACGGGGGCAGCCTCTACGAGCAGTACTTC	CASTHGGSLYEQYF
TRBV29-1	-	TRBJ1-5	-	TGCAGCGTTGAAACACAGGCTAATCAGCCCCAGCATTTT	CSVETQANQPQHF
TRBV30	-	TRBJ2-2	-	TGTGCCTGGAGGGAGAGAGGGTCTTCAACCGGGGAGCTGTTTTTT	CAWRERGSSTGELFF
TRBV7-9	-	TRBJ2-3	-	TGTGCCAGCAGCCCGCGCGCGGACACCTCCACAGATACGCAGTATTTT	CASSPRADTSTDTQYF
TRBV19	-	TRBJ1-3	-	TGTGCCAGTAGTACCCTTCTTTTCTCTGGAAACACCATATATTTT	CASSTLLFSGNTIYF
TRBV5-4	few	TRBJ2-6	-	TGTGCCAGCAGCTCCGCAGCTGGGGCCAACGTCCTGACTTTC	CASSSAAGANVLTF
TRBV18	once	TRBJ2-5	TRBD1	TGTGCCAGCTCAGACAGGGTTGGGGAGACCCAGTACTTC	CASSDRVGETQYF
TRBV5-8	-	TRBJ1-3	-	TGTGCCAGCAGCTCGGACTTGCACTCTGGAAACACCATATATTTT	CASSSDLHSGNTIYF
TRBV19	once	TRBJ2-2	-	TGTGCCAGTAGTAAGGGGGAGGGGGCGAACACCGGGGAGCTGTTTTTT	CASSKGEGANTGELFF
TRBV28	few	TRBJ1-2	TRBD1	TGTGCCAGCAGACGATACGGGACAGCTAACTATGGCTACACCTTC	CASRRYGTANYGYTF
TRBV5-4	-	TRBJ1-6	TRBD1	TGTGCCAGCAGCCGCGCAGGGGGTTGGAATTCACCCCTCCACTTT	CASSRAGGWNSPLHF
TRBV18	few	TRBJ2-2	-	TGTGCCAGCTCACCACGAAAGGGGGACACCGGGGAGCTGTTTTTT	CASSPRKGDTGELFF
TRBV18	few	TRBJ2-1	TRBD1	TGTGCCAGCTCACCCCCGGGACAGGGATATGAGCAGTTCTTC	CASSPPGQGYEQFF
TRBV5-1	once	TRBJ2-2	-	TGCGCCAGCAGCTGGAGGGGCGGTGAGGGGGAGCTGTTTTTT	CASSWRGGEGELFF
TRBV4-3	-	TRBJ1-2	TRBD1	TGCGCCAGCAGCCACGCGGACAGGGAGGAGGGAGGCTACACCTTC	CASSHADREEGGYTF
TRBV6-6	-	TRBJ2-7	-	TGTGCCAGCAGTTACTCCCCTTTAGGCAGCGCTTACGAGCAGTACTTC	CASSYSPLGSAYEQYF
TRBV6-5	-	TRBJ1-4	-	TGTGCCAGCAGTTACGCCCTTAATGAAAAACTGTTTTTT	CASSYALNEKLFF